What follows describes a single T cell receptor beta chain. Its antigen remains unidentified. Within one base of it there is no much larger clone, and no base qualities were kept. The data were taken from a study of CD8+CD57+ T cells in acquired aplastic anemia (dated by TCRdb to the late 2010s). About the investigation overall: DNA extracted from sorted CD4+ and CD8+ cells had a mean of approximately 3 ug, with a range of about 0.19 to 30 ug. Mean read counts for healthy donor samples were approximately 10 million for CD4+ cells and 11.0 million for CD8+ cells.

Genomic DNA was used as template for profiling of TCR beta VDJ combinations and CDR3 sequences. An Illumina HiSeq 2000 was the platform used for TCR repertoire sequencing. On the study's bioinformatics: Repertoires were assessed using TRBV/TRBJ rearrangement plots, CDR3 size and DJ length profiles, and Simpson's diversity index. The most abundant DNA sequence in the deep sequencing data was defined as the immunodominant clone. CDR3 amino acid sequences were checked for sharing across subjects and were also compared against the VDJdb database and published repertoires. TCRdb passed the public sequencing reads through fastp at Q25 and MiXCR, retaining productive beta sequences. Each CDR3 protein appears once, grouped with its most common genes and DNA. Clone size and V and J calls follow TCRdb, not the original study. This sample comprises some 410,000 distinct CDR3 sequences, around 72% of them detected only once. The leading ten clones occupy 3.5% to 4.5% of the sample.

In the study, sorted CD4+ and CD8+ blood T cells from patients with severe aplastic anemia and from healthy subjects underwent deep sequencing of TCR repertoires. Ficoll-Paque density gradient centrifugation was used to isolate peripheral blood mononuclear cells. Before DNA extraction, CD4+ and CD8+ T cells were sorted with FACS or magnetic beads. The paper's findings and limits, for the study overall: Although 25 to 30 CD8+ CDR3 sequences were shared by patients and controls, these sequences appeared highly expressed in patients and within the immunodominant clones of patients. Between patients and healthy controls, no significant difference in CD8+ Simpson's diversity was found (P=0.060).

The sequence came from a human donor in good health, serving as a control. The material sequenced was sorted CD4+, CD8+, or CD8+CD57+ T cells (not recorded which) from PBMCs.

The CDR3 protein sequence reads: CASSQDGRGGSYNSPLHF. The nucleotide sequence reads TGTGCCAGCAGCCAAGATGGGCGGGGGGGCTCCTATAATTCACCCCTCCACTTT. Here the chain combines TRBV6-5 and TRBJ1-6; the D gene is perhaps TRBD1, from 5 matching bases. Reading from cysteine to phenylalanine, the CDR3 counts 18 amino acids. Only CDR3 DNA is held: 54 bases, read in frame from base 1. From a lookup of the germline V gene, CDR1 and CDR2 are MNHEY and SVGAGI. V and J lose 6 bases and 0 bases, and a span of 18 bases separates them.